These T cell receptor beta chains were read from a single sample in a study of lymphopenia after photon versus proton radiotherapy. TCRdb's copy holds only in-frame clones and misses some; the assay was immunoSEQ multiplex PCR. The sample lists 20,000 to 25,000 clones, 75% to 90% occurring once. Here the sequenced sample was peripheral blood, taken from a patient treated with photon-based radiotherapy. Receptors were obtained from a man between 60 and 70 years old with pancreatic cancer. CDR3s include the opening cysteine and the closing phenylalanine or tryptophan. The D gene is left open where the match is weak.

j_call	v_call	d_call	cdr3_aa
TRBJ1-1	TRBV6-1	-	CASSFTQTNTEAFF
TRBJ1-2	TRBV2	-	CASTTERNYGYTF
TRBJ2-7	TRBV5-5	TRBD1	CASSLRGQGALQYF
TRBJ2-7	TRBV7-9	TRBD2	CASSLESGGSPYEQYF
TRBJ1-2	TRBV6-1	-	CASRTNYGYTF
TRBJ1-1	TRBV9	TRBD1	CASSRQGGWDTEAFF
TRBJ2-3	TRBV7-8	TRBD2	CASSAHELAGVSDTQYF
TRBJ2-1	TRBV9	-	CASSVDFRGGYNEQFF
TRBJ1-1	TRBV20-1	-	CSASADLVAFF
TRBJ1-5	TRBV7-2	-	CASSTQGNQPQHF
TRBJ2-7	TRBV11-2	-	CASSLIKRSYEQYF
TRBJ2-2	TRBV29-1	-	CSVEENRPGELFF
TRBJ2-3	TRBV7-9	-	CASGVNWHGTDTQYF
TRBJ2-7	TRBV19	TRBD1	CASSISGGTGWTEQYF
TRBJ2-2	TRBV4-3	TRBD2	CASSPGLAANTGELFF
TRBJ1-2	TRBV7-2	-	CASSLQRTANYGYTF
TRBJ1-1	TRBV5-8	TRBD1	CASSFRDRGTEAFF
TRBJ2-7	TRBV5-5	TRBD1	CASSLEGQAPYEQYF
-	TRBV11-1	-	CASSNVYEQYF
TRBJ1-2	TRBV18	-	CASSSPPLGGYTF
TRBJ2-7	TRBV19	-	CASSIGTTAYEQYF
TRBJ2-1	TRBV6-1	-	CASITRRLYNEQFF
TRBJ1-3	TRBV6-6	TRBD1	CASRSGTGRGNTIYF
TRBJ1-2	TRBV6-6	-	CASSARDSNYGYTF
TRBJ2-2	TRBV5-1	-	CASSLGAFVNTGELFF
TRBJ1-3	TRBV6-1	TRBD1	CASGTGGSGNTIYF
TRBJ2-7	TRBV25-1	TRBD1	CASSVTQGAYEQYF
TRBJ2-7	TRBV5-1	TRBD1	CASSIAGTGAYEQYF